The entry that follows covers one T cell receptor (beta chain) sequence. The antigen is undetermined. With 4 bases clipped from V and 3 bases from J, the junction kept 4 bases outside the gene matches. CDR3 length: 15 amino acids. CDR1 SGHTA and CDR2 FQGNSA come from the germline V gene. These data are taken from a study of post-analysis software for immune sequencing data. The TCR beta cDNA libraries carried unique molecular identifiers. Each CDR3 protein is one row after TCRdb ran MiXCR on the PCR reads. Of under 200,000 distinct CDR3 sequences detected, around 34% appear once; the ten largest clones hold approximately 30%. Findings and limits, study-wide: Same-batch samples co-clustered strongly by F measure. Compared against controls, patients with multiple sclerosis displayed significantly lower normalized Chao1 diversity.

Material: blood, obtained after autologous hematopoietic stem cell transplantation. The chain joins TRBV7-2 to TRBJ2-1, with 9 bases fitting TRBD2. The sequence was obtained from a girl under 18 with multiple sclerosis. CDR3 loop: CASSYSSGDYNEQFF. The CDR3 DNA reads as TGTGCCAGCAGCTACTCTAGCGGGGACTACAATGAGCAGTTCTTC.